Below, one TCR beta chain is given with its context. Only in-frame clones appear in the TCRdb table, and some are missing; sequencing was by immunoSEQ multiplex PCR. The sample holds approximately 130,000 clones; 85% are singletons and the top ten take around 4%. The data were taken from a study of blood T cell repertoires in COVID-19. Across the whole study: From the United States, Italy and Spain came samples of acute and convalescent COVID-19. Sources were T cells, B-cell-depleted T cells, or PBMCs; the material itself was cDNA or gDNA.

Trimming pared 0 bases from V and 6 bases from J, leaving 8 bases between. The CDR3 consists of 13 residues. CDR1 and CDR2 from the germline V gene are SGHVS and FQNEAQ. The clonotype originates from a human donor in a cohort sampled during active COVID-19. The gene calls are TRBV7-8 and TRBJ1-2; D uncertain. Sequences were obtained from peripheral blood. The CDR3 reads CASSLAQRDGYTF. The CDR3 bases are TGTGCCAGCAGCTTAGCGCAGCGGGATGGCTACACCTTC. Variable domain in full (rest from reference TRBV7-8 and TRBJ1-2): GAGVSQSPRYKVAKRGQDVALRCDPISGHVSLFWYQQALGQGPEFLTYFQNEAQLDKSGLPSDRFFAERPEGSVSTLKIQRTQQEDSAVYLCASSLAQRDGYTFGSGTRLTVV.